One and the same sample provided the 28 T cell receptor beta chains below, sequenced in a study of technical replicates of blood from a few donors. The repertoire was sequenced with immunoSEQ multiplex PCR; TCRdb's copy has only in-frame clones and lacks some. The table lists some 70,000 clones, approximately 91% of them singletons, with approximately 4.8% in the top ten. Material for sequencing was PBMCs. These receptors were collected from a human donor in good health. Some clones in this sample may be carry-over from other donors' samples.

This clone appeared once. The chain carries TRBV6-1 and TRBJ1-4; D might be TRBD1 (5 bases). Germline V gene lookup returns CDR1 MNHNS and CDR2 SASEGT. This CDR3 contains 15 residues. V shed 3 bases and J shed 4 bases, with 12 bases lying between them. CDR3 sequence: CASSEGQLDNEKLFF. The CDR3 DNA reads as TGTGCCAGCAGTGAGGGGCAGCTAGATAATGAAAAACTGTTTTTT.

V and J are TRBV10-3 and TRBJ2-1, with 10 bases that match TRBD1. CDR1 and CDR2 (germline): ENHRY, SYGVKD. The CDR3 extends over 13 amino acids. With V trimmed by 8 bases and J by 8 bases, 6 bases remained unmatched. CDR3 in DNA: TGTGCCATCTCAGGACAGGGGGGCCATGAGCAGTTCTTC. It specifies CAISGQGGHEQFF.

The CDR3 loop is CASSFRREGEQYF. The CDR3 coding sequence is TGTGCCAGCAGCTTCAGGAGGGAGGGAGAGCAGTACTTC. The chain links TRBV7-3 to TRBJ2-7, with 7 bases lining up with TRBD2. Looked up from germline, CDR1 is SGHTA and CDR2 is FQGTGA. This CDR3 spans 13 amino acids. Germline trimming cut 3 bases from V and 7 bases from J; bases unmatched to any gene: 6.

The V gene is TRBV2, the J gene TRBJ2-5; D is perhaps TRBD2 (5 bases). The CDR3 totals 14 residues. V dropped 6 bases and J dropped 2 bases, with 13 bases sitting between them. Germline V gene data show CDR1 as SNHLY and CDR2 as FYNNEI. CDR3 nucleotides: TGTGCCAGCAGGGACCGGGGTTGGCAAGAGACCCAGTACTTC. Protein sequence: CASRDRGWQETQYF. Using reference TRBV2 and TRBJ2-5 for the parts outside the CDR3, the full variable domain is EPEVTQTPSHQVTQMGQEVILRCVPISNHLYFYWYRQILGQKVEFLVSFYNNEISEKSEIFDDQFSVERPDGSNFTLKIRSTKLEDSAMYFCASRDRGWQETQYFGPGTRLLVL.

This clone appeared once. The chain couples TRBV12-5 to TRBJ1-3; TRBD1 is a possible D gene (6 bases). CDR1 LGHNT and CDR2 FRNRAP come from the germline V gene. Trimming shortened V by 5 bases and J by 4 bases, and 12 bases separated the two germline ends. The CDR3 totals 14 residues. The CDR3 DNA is TGTGCTAGTGGTCTCCGGACAGTCGGAAACACCATATATTTT. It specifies CASGLRTVGNTIYF.

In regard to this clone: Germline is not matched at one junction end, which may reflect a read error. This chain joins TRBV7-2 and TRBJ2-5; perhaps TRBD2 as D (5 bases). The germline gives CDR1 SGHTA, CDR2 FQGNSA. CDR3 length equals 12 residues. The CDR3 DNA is TGTGCCAGCAGCCTAGCCGGAGAGACCCAGTACTTC. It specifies CASSLAGETQYF.

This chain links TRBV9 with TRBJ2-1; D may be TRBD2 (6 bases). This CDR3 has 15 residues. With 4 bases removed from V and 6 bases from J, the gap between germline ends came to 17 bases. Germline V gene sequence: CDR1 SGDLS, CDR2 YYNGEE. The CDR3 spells CASSRPKEGGNEQFF. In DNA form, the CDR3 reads TGTGCCAGCAGCAGACCGAAGGAGGGTGGCAATGAGCAGTTCTTC.

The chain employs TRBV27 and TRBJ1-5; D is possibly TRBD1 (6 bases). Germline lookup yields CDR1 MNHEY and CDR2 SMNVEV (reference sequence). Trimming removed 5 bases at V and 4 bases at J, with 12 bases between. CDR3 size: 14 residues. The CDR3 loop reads CASSPTGWNQPQHF. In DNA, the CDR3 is TGTGCCAGCAGTCCTACAGGGTGGAATCAGCCCCAGCATTTT.

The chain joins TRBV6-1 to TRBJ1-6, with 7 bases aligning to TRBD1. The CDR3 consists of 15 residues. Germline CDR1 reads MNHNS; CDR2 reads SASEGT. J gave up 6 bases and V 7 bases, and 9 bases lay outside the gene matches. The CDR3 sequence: CASTPDRSANSPLHF. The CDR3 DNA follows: TGTGCCAGCACCCCGGACAGGTCTGCTAATTCACCCCTCCACTTT.

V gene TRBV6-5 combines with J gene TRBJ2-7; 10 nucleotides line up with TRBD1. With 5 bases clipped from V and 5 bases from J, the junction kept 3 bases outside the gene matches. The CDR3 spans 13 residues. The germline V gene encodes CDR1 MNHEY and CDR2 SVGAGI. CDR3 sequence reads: CASSPGQGNEQYF. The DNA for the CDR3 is TGTGCCAGCAGTCCGGGACAGGGGAACGAGCAGTACTTC.

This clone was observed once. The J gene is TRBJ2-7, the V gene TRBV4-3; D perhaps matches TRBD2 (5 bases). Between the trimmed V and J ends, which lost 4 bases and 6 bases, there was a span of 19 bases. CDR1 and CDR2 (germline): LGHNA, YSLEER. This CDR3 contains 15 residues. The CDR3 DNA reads TGCGCCAGCAGCCTGCGGGTCCACGGAGCCGGCGAGCAGTACTTC. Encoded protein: CASSLRVHGAGEQYF.

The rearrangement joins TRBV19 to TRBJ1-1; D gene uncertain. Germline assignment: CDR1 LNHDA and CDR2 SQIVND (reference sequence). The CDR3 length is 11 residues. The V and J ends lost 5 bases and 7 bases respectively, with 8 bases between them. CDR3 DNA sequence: TGTGCCAGTAGTGGGGAGGGTGAAGCTTTCTTT. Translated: CASSGEGEAFF. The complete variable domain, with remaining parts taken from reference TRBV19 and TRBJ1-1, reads DGGITQSPKYLFRKEGQNVTLSCEQNLNHDAMYWYRQDPGQGLRLIYYSQIVNDFQKGDIAEGYSVSREKKESFPLTVTSAQKNPTAFYLCASSGEGEAFFGQGTRLTVV.

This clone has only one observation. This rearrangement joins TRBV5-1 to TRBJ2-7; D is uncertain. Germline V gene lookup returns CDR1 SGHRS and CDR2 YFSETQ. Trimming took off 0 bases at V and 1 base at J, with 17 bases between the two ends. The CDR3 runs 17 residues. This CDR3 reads CASSLAKLSEASYEQYF. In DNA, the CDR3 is TGCGCCAGCAGCTTGGCCAAGCTGAGCGAGGCGTCCTACGAGCAGTACTTC.

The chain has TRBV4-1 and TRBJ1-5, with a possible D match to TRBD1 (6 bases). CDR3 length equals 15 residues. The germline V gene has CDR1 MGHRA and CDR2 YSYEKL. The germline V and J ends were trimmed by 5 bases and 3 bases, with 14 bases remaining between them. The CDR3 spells CASSIDNRDNQPQHF. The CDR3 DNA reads TGCGCCAGCAGCATCGATAACAGGGACAATCAGCCCCAGCATTTT.

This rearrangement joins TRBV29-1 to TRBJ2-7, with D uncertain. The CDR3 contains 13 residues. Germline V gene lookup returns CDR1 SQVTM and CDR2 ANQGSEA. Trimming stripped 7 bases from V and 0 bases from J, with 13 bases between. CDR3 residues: CSGTGSSSYEQYF. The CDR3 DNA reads TGCAGCGGAACCGGGTCCAGCTCCTACGAGCAGTACTTC.

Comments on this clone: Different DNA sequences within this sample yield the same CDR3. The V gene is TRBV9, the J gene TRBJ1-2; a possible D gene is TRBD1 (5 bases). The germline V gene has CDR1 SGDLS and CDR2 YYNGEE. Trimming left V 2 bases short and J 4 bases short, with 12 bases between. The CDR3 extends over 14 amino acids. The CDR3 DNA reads TGTGCCAGCAGCGTCGGGGGTACCTCCTATGGCTACACCTTC. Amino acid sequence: CASSVGGTSYGYTF.

The CDR3 DNA follows: TGCGCCAGCAGCCAAGAGAAAATCCAGGGGATTCTCGATGGCTACACCTTC. This gives the protein CASSQEKIQGILDGYTF. The genes are TRBV4-3 and TRBJ1-2; D perhaps matches TRBD1 (6 bases). V lost 0 bases and J 6 bases, leaving 20 bases between the germline ends. CDR1 and CDR2 (germline): LGHNA, YSLEER. CDR3 length: 17 amino acids.

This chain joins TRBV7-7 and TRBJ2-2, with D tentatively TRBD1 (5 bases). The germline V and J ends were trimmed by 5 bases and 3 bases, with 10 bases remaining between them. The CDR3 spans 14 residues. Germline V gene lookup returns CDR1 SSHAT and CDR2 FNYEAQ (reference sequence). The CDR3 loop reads CASSPQGHTGELFF. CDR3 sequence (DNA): TGTGCCAGCAGCCCTCAGGGCCACACCGGGGAGCTGTTTTTT.

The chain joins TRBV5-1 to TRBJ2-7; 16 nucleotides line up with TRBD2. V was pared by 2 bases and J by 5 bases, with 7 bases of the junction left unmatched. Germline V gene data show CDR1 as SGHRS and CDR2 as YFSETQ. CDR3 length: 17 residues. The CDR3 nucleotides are TGCGCCAGCAGCTTAACCGGGACTAGCGGGAGGGCCGACGAGCAGTACTTC. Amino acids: CASSLTGTSGRADEQYF.

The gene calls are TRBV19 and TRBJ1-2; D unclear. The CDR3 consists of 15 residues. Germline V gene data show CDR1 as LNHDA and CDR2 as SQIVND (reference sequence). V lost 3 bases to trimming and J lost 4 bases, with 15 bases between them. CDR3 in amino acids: CASSIAATGSYGYTF. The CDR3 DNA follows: TGTGCCAGTAGTATCGCCGCAACGGGTAGCTATGGCTACACCTTC.

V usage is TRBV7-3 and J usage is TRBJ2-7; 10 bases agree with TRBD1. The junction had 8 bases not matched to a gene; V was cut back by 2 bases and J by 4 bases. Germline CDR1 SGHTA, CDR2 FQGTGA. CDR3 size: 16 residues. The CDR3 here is CASSLPYRDRGYEQYF. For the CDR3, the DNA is TGTGCCAGCAGCTTACCCTACCGGGACAGGGGATACGAGCAGTACTTC.

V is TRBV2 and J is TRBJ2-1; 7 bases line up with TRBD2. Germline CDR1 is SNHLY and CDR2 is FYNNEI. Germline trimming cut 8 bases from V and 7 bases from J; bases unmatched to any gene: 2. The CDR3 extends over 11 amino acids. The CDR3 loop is CASGRGNEQFF. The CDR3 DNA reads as TGTGCCAGCGGGAGGGGTAATGAGCAGTTCTTC.

The CDR3 DNA is TGTGCCAGCAGTTCTTCCAGGTTCTACGAGCAGTACTTC. Translated, it gives CASSSSRFYEQYF. The chain employs TRBV2 and TRBJ2-7; D unresolved. The CDR3 contains 13 residues. The germline V and J ends were trimmed by 5 bases and 3 bases, with 11 bases remaining between them. Germline V gene lookup returns CDR1 SNHLY and CDR2 FYNNEI.

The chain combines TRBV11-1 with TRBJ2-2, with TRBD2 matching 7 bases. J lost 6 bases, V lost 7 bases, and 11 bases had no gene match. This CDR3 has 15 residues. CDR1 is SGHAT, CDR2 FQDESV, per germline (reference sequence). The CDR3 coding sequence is TGTGCCAGCACCAAGCTTCGACTAGCAGCCGGGGAGCTGTTTTTT. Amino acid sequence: CASTKLRLAAGELFF.

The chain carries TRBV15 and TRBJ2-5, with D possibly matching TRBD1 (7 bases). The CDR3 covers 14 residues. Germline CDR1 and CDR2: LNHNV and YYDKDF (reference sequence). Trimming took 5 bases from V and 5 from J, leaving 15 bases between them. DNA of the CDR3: TGTGCCACCAGCCCCGCAGGGGGGTCGGAGACCCAGTACTTC. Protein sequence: CATSPAGGSETQYF.

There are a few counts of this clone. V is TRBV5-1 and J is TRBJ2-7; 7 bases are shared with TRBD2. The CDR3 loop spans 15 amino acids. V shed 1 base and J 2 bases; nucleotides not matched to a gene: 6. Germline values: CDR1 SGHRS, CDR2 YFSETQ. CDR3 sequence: CASSLRGGLPYEQYF. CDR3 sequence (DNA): TGCGCCAGCAGCTTGAGGGGAGGGCTCCCCTACGAGCAGTACTTC.

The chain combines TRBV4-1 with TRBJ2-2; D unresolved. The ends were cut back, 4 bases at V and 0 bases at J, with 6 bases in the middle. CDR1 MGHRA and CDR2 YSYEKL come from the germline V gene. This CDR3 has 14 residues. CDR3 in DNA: TGCGCCAGCAGCCTCGACTCGAACACCGGGGAGCTGTTTTTT. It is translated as CASSLDSNTGELFF.

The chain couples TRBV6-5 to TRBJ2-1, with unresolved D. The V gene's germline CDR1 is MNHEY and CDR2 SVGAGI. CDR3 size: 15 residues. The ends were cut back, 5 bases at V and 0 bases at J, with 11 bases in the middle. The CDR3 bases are TGTGCCAGCAGTCCGACTGTGAGCTCCTACAATGAGCAGTTCTTC. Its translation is CASSPTVSSYNEQFF.